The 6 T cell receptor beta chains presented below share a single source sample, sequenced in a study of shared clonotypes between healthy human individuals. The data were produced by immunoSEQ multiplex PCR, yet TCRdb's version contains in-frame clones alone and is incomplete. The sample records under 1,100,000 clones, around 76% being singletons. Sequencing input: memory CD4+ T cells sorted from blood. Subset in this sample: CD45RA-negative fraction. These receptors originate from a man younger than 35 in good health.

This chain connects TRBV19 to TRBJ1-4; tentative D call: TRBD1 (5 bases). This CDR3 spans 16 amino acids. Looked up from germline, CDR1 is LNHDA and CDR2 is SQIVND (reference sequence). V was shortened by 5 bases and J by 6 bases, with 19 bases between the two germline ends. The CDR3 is CASSQWRAGLDEKLFF. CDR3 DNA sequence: TGTGCCAGTAGTCAGTGGAGGGCAGGGCTGGATGAAAAACTGTTTTTT.

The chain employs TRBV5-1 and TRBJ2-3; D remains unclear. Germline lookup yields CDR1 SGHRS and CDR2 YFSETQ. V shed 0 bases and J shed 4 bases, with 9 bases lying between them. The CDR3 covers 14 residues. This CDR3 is CASSLGSTADTQYF. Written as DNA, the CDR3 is TGCGCCAGCAGCTTGGGCTCTACGGCAGATACGCAGTATTTT.

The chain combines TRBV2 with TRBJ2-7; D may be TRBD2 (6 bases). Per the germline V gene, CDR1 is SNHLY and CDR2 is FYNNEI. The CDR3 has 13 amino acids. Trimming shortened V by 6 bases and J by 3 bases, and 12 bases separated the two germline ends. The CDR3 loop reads CASRVGGSYEQYF. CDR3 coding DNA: TGTGCCAGCAGAGTGGGGGGTAGCTACGAGCAGTACTTC.

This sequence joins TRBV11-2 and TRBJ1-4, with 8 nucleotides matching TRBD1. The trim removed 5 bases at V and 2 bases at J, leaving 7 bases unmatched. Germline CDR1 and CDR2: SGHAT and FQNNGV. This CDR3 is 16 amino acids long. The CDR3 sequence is CASSPGQGPTNEKLFF. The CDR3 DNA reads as TGTGCCAGCAGCCCTGGACAGGGCCCGACTAATGAAAAACTGTTTTTT.

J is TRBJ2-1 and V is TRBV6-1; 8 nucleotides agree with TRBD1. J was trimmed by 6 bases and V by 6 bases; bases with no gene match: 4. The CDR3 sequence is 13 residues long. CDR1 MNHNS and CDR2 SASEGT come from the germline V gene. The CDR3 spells CASRGQEINEQFF. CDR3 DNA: TGTGCCAGCAGGGGACAGGAGATCAATGAGCAGTTCTTC.

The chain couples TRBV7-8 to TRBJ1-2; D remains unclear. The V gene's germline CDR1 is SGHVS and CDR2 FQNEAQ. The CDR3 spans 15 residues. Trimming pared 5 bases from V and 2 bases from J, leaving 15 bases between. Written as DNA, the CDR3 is TGTGCCAGCAGCCCCCGCGGGGTAGGAAACTATGGCTACACCTTC. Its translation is CASSPRGVGNYGYTF.